This TCR beta chain was observed in a study of T cells after yellow fever vaccination. Germline V lookup: CDR1 SGHTA, CDR2 FQGTGA. Trimming stripped 5 bases from V and 0 bases from J, with 22 bases between. The CDR3 is made up of 19 amino acids. The study made its TCR cDNA through 5'RACE template switching. That step introduced a universal primer site along with UMIs. TCRdb analysed the 5' RACE reads with MiXCR anew, one entry per CDR3 protein. Of over 300,000 distinct CDR3 sequences listed, roughly 7% were seen once; the top ten hold about a sixth. This receptor was identified in a man between 18 and 29 years old who received the YFV17D yellow fever vaccine. V is TRBV7-3 and J is TRBJ2-2; perhaps TRBD2 as D (6 bases). The sample consisted of PBMCs, taken about 49 days after the first yellow fever vaccination. The CDR3 DNA sequence: TGTGCCAGCAGCCTATACGGGTTGGGGGGTACCGCGAACACCGGGGAGCTGTTTTTT. This codes for CASSLYGLGGTANTGELFF. Complete variable domain (other parts from reference TRBV7-3 and TRBJ2-2): GAGVSQTPSNKVTEKGKYVELRCDPISGHTALYWYRQSLGQGPEFLIYFQGTGAADDSGLPNDRFFAVRPEGSVSTLKIQRTERGDSAVYLCASSLYGLGGTANTGELFFGEGSRLTVL.